The sequence of this T cell receptor (beta chain) was determined in a study of shared clonotypes between healthy human individuals (dated by TCRdb to 2020 to 2021). The study in broad terms: The cohort comprised two women and three men aged 18 to 49 years. Per donor, three plates each were used for CD4 naive and CD4 memory, two for CD8 naive, and one for CD8 memory. The study deeply sequenced blood TCR repertoires of 5 or 6 healthy adults to estimate repertoire size and the extent of clonotype sharing between individuals. Libraries were prepared and TCR repertoires were sequenced by different laboratories using diverse techniques, in order to increase sequencing depth and limit assay-specific biases. Each donor's leukapheresis produced roughly between roughly 0.85 and 10 billion PBMCs.

The full study reports these points: Pairwise subsampling led to the expectation that sequencing depth would affect the degree of clonotype sharing among donors. Clonotypes shared by all four sorted-subset donors showed higher generation probabilities than non-shared clonotypes. Sharing across a handful of donors was observed for approximately 4.6% of naive CD4, less than 4% of naive CD8, 2% to 2.5% of memory CD4, and approximately 0.41% of memory CD8 clonotypes. Sampling was limited to blood, and TCR repertoires in tissue likely differ from TCR repertoires in blood. Because the study included a small number of donors, the genetic and exposure-history diversity represented was limited. Rarefaction of sorted-subset datasets indicated incomplete sequencing despite the large sequencing depth. Naive subsets generally had larger estimated clonotype richness than memory subsets did.

Donors were healthy HIV-negative adults with no recently reported acute infections or vaccinations. Every donor was a Caucasian adult residing in Nashville, Tennessee, USA. CD4+ T cells were enriched by magnetic negative selection, after which naive cells were positively selected on CD45RA and the negative fraction was taken as the memory subset. Blood was obtained by leukapheresis, after which PBMCs were separated by Ficoll-Histopaque density gradient centrifugation and cryopreserved in liquid nitrogen vapor phase. Analytical flow cytometry was used to check the purity and quantity of every magnetically sorted T cell population. From each sorted fraction, genomic DNA was isolated and quantified by UV absorbance on a Nanodrop 2000c. A few counts support this clone. The specificity of this receptor is unknown. Qualities for individual bases were not recorded, and no much larger clone is one base off.

Using the deep immunoSEQ assay, TCR CDR3 regions were amplified from genomic DNA by multiplex PCR. For each cell subset, the extracted genomic DNA was distributed evenly across all wells of several immunoSEQ 96-well plates, and each plate served as one replicate. For sorted subsets, each replicate PCR was loaded with 200 ng genomic DNA, equivalent to 30,000 or so T cell genomes. The purified libraries were quantified using a Qubit 3.0 fluorometer, sized with a Bioanalyzer 2100, and then quantified again using the KAPA Library Quantification kit. Every immunoSEQ 96-well plate was sequenced on a separate single-read 150-cycle Illumina NextSeq 550 flow cell. The original methods were these. Because the immunoSEQ output held only junctional sequences and lacked quality scores, the filtering could not match the filtering applied to full-length reads. Sequences were annotated with PyIR, a Python wrapper for IgBLAST v1.9, and V/J genes and CDR3 were assigned using IMGT germline references. Any read was removed if the V/J assignment was weak (E-value above 1e-6), the CDR3 was missing, or the read contained stop codons, out-of-frame junctions, or ambiguous translated residues. A V3J clonotype was defined by an identical inferred V gene, J gene, and CDR3 amino acid sequence. The percentage overlap between two repertoires was calculated by dividing the number of shared unique clonotypes by the size of the smaller repertoire. Richness of each repertoire was evaluated using RTK rarefaction, the Chao1 estimator, and Recon v2.1 estimates of unobserved clonotypes. For all TCRbeta clonotypes obtained by the gDNA method from a few donors, generation probabilities were computed with OLGA. Entries here come from immuneACCESS through TCRdb and include only in-frame sequences with V and J called. Some clones fail to appear in such tables; in the studies checked, an unresolved V gene covers under half of the shortfall, and the cause of the remainder is unknown. V and J calls plus clone size are reproduced from that table; the DNA served to infer D and trimming. In all, the sample holds approximately 2.5 million clones, and 90% to 95% of those were seen once. Clones ranked in the top ten supply 0.11% to 0.15% of the sample.

V was cut back by 2 bases and J by 9 bases, leaving a gap of 17 bases between them. From the cysteine through the phenylalanine, the CDR3 covers 15 amino acids. Only CDR3 DNA remains: 45 bases, in frame from the first base. The germline V gene encodes CDR1 GTSNPN and CDR2 SVGIG (reference sequence). The source of this sequence is a man aged 18 to 29 in good health. The sequencing input was naive CD4+ T cells sorted from blood. The cell subset or site label here, explained by the study, means: CD45RA+ positively selected. The rearrangement joined TRBV30 to TRBJ1-6; the D gene cannot be named for sure. The nucleotides are TGTGCCTGGAGTCCCCAAGCGAAATTGGCTTCACCCCTCCACTTT. It translates to CAWSPQAKLASPLHF.